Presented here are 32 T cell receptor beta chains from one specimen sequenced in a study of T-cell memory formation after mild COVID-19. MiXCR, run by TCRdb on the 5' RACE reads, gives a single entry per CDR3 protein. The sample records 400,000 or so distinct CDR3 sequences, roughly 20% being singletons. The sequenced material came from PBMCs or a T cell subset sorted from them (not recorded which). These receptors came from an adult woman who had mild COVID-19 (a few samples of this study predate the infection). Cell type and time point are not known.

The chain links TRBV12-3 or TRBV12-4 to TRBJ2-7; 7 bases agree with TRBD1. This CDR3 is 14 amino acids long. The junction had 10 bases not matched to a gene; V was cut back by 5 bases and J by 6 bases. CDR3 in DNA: TGTGCCAGCAGTCCGGACAGGCGGAGCAGCGAGCAGTACTTC. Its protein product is CASSPDRRSSEQYF.

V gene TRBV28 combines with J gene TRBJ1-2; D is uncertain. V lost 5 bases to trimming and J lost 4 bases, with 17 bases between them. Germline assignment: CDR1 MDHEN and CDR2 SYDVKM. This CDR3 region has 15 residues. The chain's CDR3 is CASSPTGERGYGYTF. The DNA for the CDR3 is TGTGCCAGCAGTCCGACCGGGGAGCGAGGCTATGGCTACACCTTC.

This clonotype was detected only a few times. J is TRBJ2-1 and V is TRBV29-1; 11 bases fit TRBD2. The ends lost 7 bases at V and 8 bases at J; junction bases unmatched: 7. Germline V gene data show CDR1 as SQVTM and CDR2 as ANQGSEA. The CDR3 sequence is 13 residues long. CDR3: CSAGLAGVHEQFF. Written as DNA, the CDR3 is TGCAGCGCCGGACTAGCGGGCGTACATGAGCAGTTCTTC.

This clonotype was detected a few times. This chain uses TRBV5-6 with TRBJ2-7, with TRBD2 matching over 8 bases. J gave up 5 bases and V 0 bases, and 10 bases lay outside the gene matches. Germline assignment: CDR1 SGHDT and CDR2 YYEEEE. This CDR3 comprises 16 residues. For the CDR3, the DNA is TGTGCCAGCAGCTTGGGGGCAGCGGGAGTGCATAACGAGCAGTACTTC. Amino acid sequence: CASSLGAAGVHNEQYF.

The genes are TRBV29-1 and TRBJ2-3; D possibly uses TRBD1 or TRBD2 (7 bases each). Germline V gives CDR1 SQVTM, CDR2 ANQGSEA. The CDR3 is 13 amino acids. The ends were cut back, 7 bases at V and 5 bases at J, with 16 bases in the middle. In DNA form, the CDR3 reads TGCAGCGCCTCAGGGGGGGGGATAGATACGCAGTATTTT. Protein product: CSASGGGIDTQYF.

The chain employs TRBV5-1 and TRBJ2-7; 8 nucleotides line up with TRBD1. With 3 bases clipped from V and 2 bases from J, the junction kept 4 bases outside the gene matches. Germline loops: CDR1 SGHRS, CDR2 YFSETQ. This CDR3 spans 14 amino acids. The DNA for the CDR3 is TGCGCCAGCAGCTGGATGGGACAGGCCTACGAGCAGTACTTC. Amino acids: CASSWMGQAYEQYF.

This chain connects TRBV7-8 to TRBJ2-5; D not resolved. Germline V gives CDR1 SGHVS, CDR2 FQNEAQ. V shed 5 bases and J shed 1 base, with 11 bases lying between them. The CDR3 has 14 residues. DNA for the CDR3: TGTGCCAGCAGCGTGTTAGCAGCCCAAGAGACCCAGTACTTC. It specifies CASSVLAAQETQYF.

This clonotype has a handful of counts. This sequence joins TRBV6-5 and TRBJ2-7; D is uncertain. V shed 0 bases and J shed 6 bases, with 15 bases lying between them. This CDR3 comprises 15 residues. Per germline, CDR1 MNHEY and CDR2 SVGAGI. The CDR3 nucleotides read TGTGCCAGCAGTTACTCGAGCGCTGGGGTCGGCGAGCAGTACTTC. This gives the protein CASSYSSAGVGEQYF.

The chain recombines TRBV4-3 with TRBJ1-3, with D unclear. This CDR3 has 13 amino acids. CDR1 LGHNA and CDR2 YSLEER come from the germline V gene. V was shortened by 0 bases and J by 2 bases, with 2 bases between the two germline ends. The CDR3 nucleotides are TGCGCCAGCAGCCAAGACCCTGGAAACACCATATATTTT. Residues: CASSQDPGNTIYF.

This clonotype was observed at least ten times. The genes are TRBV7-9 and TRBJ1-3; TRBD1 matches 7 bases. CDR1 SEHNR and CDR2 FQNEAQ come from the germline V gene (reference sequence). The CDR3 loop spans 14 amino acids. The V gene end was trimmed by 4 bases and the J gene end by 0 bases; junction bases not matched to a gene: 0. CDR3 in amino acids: CASSWDSSGNTIYF. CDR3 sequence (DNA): TGTGCCAGCAGCTGGGACAGCTCTGGAAACACCATATATTTT. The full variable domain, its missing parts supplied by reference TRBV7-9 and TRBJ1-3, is DTGVSQNPRHKITKRGQNVTFRCDPISEHNRLYWYRQTLGQGPEFLTYFQNEAQLEKSRLLSDRFSAERPKGSFSTLEIQRTEQGDSAMYLCASSWDSSGNTIYFGEGSWLTVV.

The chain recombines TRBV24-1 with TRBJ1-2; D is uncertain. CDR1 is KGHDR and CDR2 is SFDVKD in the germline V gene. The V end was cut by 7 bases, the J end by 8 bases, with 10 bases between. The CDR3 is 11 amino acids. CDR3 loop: CATSSFSGYTF. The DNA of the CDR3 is TGTGCCACCAGCTCTTTTAGCGGCTACACCTTC.

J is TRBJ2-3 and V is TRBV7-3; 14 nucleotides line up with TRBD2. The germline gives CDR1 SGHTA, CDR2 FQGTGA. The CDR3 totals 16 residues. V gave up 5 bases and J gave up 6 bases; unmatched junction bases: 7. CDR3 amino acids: CASSDRLAGGLDTQYF. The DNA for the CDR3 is TGTGCCAGCAGCGACCGACTAGCGGGAGGGTTGGATACGCAGTATTTT.

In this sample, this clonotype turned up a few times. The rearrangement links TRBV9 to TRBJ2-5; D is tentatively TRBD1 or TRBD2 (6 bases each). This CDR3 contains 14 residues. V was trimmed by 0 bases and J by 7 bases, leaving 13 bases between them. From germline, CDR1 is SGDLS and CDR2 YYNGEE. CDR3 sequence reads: CASSVGGGRSTQYF. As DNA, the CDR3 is TGTGCCAGCAGCGTAGGTGGGGGGCGGTCGACCCAGTACTTC.

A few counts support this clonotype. In nucleotides, the CDR3 is TGTGCCAGCTCACCACCTTGGACAAACACCGGGGAGCTGTTTTTT. Its translation is CASSPPWTNTGELFF. This rearrangement joins TRBV18 to TRBJ2-2; TRBD1 might be the D (5 bases). CDR3 length: 15 amino acids. V was trimmed by 0 bases and J by 2 bases, leaving 7 bases between them. Germline lookup yields CDR1 KGHSH and CDR2 LQKENI.

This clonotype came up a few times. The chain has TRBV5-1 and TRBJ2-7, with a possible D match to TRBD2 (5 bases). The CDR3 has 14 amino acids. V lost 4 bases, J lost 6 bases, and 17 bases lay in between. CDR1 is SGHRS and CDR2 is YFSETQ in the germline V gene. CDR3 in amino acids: CASSPGVAWGEQYF. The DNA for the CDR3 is TGCGCCAGCAGCCCCGGGGTTGCCTGGGGCGAGCAGTACTTC.

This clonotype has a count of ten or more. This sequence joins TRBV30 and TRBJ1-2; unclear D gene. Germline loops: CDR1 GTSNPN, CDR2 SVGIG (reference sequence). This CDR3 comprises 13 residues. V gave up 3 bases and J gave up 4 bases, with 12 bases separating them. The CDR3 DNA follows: TGTGCCTGGAGCCCGGGCTGGGGCTATGGCTACACCTTC. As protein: CAWSPGWGYGYTF.

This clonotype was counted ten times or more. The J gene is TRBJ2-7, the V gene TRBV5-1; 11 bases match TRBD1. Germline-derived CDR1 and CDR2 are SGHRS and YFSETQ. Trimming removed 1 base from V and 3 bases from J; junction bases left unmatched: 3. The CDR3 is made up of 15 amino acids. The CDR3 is CASSLSGTGGYEQYF. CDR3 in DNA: TGCGCCAGCAGCTTGTCCGGGACAGGGGGCTACGAGCAGTACTTC.

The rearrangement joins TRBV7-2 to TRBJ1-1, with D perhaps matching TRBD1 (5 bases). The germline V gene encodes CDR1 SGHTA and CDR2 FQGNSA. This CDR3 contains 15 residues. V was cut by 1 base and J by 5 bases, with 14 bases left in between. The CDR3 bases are TGTGCCAGCAGCTTAGGCGGGGGATTGGGGACTGAAGCTTTCTTT. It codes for CASSLGGGLGTEAFF. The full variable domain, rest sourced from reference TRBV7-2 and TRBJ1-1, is GAGVSQSPSNKVTEKGKDVELRCDPISGHTALYWYRQSLGQGLEFLIYFQGNSAPDKSGLPSDRFSAERTGGSVSTLTIQRTQQEDSAVYLCASSLGGGLGTEAFFGQGTRLTVV.

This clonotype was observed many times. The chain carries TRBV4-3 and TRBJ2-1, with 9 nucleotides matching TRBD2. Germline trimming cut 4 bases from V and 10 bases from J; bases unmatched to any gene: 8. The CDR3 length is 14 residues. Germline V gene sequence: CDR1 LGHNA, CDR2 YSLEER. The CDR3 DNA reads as TGCGCCAGCAGCCTGAGTCGTCTAGCGGGAGAGCAGTTCTTC. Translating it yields CASSLSRLAGEQFF.

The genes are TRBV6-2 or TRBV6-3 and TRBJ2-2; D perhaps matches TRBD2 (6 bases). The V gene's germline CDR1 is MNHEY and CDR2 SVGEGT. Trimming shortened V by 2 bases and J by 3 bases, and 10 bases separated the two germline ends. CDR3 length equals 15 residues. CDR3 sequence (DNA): TGTGCCAGCAGTTACGGCGGGGTCGACACCGGGGAGCTGTTTTTT. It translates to CASSYGGVDTGELFF.

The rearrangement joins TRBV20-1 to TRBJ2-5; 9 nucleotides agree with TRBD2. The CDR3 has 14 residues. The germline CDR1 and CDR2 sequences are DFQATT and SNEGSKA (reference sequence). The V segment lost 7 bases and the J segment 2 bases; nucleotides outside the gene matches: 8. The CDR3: CSGVPAGGQETQYF. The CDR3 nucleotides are TGCAGTGGGGTACCGGCGGGGGGGCAAGAGACCCAGTACTTC.

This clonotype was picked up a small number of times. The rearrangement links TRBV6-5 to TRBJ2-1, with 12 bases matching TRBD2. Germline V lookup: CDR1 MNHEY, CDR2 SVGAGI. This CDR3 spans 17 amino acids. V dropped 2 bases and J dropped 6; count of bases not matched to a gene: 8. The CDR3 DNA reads TGTGCCAGCAGTTACCGACTAGCGGGAGAGTTTCCCAATGAGCAGTTCTTC. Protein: CASSYRLAGEFPNEQFF.

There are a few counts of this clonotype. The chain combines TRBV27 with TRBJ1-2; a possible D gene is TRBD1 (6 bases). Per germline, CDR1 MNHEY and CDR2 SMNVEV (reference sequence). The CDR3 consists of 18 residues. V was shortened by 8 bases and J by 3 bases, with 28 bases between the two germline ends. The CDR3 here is CASSRIPQGARQDYGYTF. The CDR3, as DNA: TGTGCCAGCTCTAGGATCCCACAGGGTGCGAGGCAGGACTATGGCTACACCTTC.

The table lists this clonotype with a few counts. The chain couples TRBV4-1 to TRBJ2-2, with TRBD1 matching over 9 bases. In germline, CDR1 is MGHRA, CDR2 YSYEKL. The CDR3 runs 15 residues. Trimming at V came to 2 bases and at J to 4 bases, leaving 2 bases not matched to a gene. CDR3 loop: CASSQLTGGTGELFF. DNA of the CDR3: TGCGCCAGCAGCCAACTGACAGGGGGCACCGGGGAGCTGTTTTTT.

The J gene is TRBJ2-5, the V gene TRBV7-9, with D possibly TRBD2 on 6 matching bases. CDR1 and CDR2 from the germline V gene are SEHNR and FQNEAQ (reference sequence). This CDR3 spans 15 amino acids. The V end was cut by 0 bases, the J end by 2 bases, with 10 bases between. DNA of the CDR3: TGTGCCAGCAGCTTAGCGGAGAGCGGGCAAGAGACCCAGTACTTC. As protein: CASSLAESGQETQYF.

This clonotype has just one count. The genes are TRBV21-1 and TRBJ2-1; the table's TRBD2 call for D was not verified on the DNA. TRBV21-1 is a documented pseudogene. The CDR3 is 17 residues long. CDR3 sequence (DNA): TGTGCCAGCAGCAATCCCGCACGCGGCGGAGGTTACAATGAGCAGTTCTTC. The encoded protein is CASSNPARGGGYNEQFF.

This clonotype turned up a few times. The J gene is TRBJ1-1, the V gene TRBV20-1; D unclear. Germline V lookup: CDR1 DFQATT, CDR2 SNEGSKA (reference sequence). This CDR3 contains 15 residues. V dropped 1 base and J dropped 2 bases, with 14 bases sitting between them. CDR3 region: CSARGFRVGNTEAFF. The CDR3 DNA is TGCAGTGCTAGAGGTTTTCGGGTAGGAAACACTGAAGCTTTCTTT.

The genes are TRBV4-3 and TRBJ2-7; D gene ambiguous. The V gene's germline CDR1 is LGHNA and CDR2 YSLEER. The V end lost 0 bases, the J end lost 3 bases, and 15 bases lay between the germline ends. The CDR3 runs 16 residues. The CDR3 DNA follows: TGCGCCAGCAGCCAAGATGTTCTGGGGATTTACTACGAGCAGTACTTC. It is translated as CASSQDVLGIYYEQYF.

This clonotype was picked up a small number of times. In DNA form, the CDR3 reads TGTGCCACCAGTGACCGAAGGGAGACAGGGAAGTACTTC. Amino acid sequence: CATSDRRETGKYF. The V call is TRBV24-1, the J call TRBJ2-5, with TRBD1 matching 7 bases. This CDR3 has 13 residues. Germline V gene lookup returns CDR1 KGHDR and CDR2 SFDVKD. J lost 12 bases, V lost 4 bases, and 10 bases had no gene match.

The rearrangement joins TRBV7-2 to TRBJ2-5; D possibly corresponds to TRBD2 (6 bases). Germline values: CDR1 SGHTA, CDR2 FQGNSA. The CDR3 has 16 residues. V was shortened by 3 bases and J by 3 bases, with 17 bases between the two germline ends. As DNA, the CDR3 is TGTGCCAGCAGCTTGGTGTCGGGGGTACCTAAAGAGACCCAGTACTTC. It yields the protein CASSLVSGVPKETQYF.

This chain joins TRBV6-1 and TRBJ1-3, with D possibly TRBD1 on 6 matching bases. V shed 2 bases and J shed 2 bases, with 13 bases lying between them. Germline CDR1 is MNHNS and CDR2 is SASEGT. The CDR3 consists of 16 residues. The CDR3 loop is CASSELLGAAGNTIYF. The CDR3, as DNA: TGTGCCAGCAGTGAACTGTTGGGGGCTGCTGGAAACACCATATATTTT.

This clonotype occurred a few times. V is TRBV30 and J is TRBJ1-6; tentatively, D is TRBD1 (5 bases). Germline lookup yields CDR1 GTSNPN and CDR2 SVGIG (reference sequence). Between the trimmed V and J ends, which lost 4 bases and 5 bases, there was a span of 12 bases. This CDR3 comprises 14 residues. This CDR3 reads CAWMTEVNNSPLHF. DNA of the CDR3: TGTGCCTGGATGACAGAAGTGAATAATTCACCCCTCCACTTT.